What follows is one T cell receptor beta chain and its context. Its specificity is not known. This specimen belongs to a study of radiotherapy plus CTLA-4 blockade in lung cancer. Participants had chemo-refractory metastatic non-small-cell lung cancer and were treated with focal radiation plus ipilimumab CTLA-4 blockade. Repertoires were generated with immunoSEQ multiplex PCR, while TCRdb's copy carries only in-frame clones and drops some. Among 50,000 to 60,000 clones, around 85% were seen once, and the ten largest hold approximately 16%. Study results and limitations: Radiotherapy was combined with ipilimumab, and tumor-derived TCR clones then expanded in blood. Early blood T cell clone dynamics, with interferon-beta, were reported to best predict response.

The starting material was peripheral blood, obtained from a patient treated with radiotherapy plus ipilimumab. The TCR originated in a human donor with non-small cell lung cancer who had a complete response to radiotherapy plus ipilimumab.

The CDR3 DNA reads as TGTGCCTGGAGTGTAAGCCGGGGAGCAGATACGCAGTATTTT. Residues: CAWSVSRGADTQYF. The rearrangement links TRBV30 to TRBJ2-3; TRBD2 is a possible D gene (5 bases). From germline, CDR1 is GTSNPN and CDR2 SVGIG (reference sequence). V was trimmed by 0 bases and J by 4 bases, leaving 11 bases between them. There are 14 residues in the CDR3.